The next 6 T cell receptor beta chains were all read from a single sample in a study of blood T cell repertoires in COVID-19. TCRdb's table, derived via immunoSEQ multiplex PCR, lists solely in-frame clones and lacks some. Of 300,000 to 500,000 clones in the sample, roughly 88% were seen once. Sequences were obtained from PBMCs or T cells enriched from blood (not recorded which). These receptors originate from a woman aged 25-40 years with acute COVID-19.

CDR3 loop: CASSQISGTVFSPLHF. The CDR3 nucleotides are TGTGCCAGCAGCCAAATTTCCGGGACAGTCTTTTCACCCCTCCACTTT. The chain combines TRBV3-1 (or the pseudogene TRBV3-2) with TRBJ1-6; 7 nucleotides align to TRBD1. Per the germline V gene, CDR1 is LGHDT and CDR2 is YNNKEL (reference sequence). The CDR3 has 16 residues. After removal of 2 bases from V and 9 bases from J, the junction contained 10 bases not matched to a gene.

This clone was counted a single time. The rearrangement joins TRBV12-5 to TRBJ2-7, with 7 positions matching TRBD1. Trimming cost V 5 bases and J 2 bases; bases outside gene matches: 3. The CDR3 is 13 residues long. Looked up from germline, CDR1 is LGHNT and CDR2 is FRNRAP. The CDR3 protein is CASGPGTAYEQYF. CDR3 DNA sequence: TGTGCTAGTGGTCCCGGGACAGCCTACGAGCAGTACTTC. Using reference TRBV12-5 and TRBJ2-7 for the parts outside the CDR3, the full variable domain is DARVTQTPRHKVTEMGQEVTMRCQPILGHNTVFWYRQTMMQGLELLAYFRNRAPLDDSGMPKDRFSAEMPDATLATLKIQPSEPRDSAVYFCASGPGTAYEQYFGPGTRLTVT.

This chain joins TRBV5-6 and TRBJ1-6, with a tentative D call TRBD1 (6 bases). Germline lookup yields CDR1 SGHDT and CDR2 YYEEEE. The CDR3 spans 16 residues. The V end was cut by 0 bases, the J end by 11 bases, with 18 bases between. The CDR3 loop is CASSLAGTRGRPPLHF. CDR3 coding DNA: TGTGCCAGCAGCTTGGCAGGGACACGGGGCAGGCCACCCCTCCACTTT.

The chain uses TRBV19 and TRBJ1-2; 8 bases line up with TRBD1. V shed 3 bases, J shed 7 bases, and the junction held 10 bases outside the gene matches. Germline CDR1 and CDR2: LNHDA and SQIVND (reference sequence). This CDR3 is built from 15 residues. CDR3 nucleotide sequence: TGTGCCAGTAGTATTCCTTGGACAGGGATTCGTGGCTACACCTTC. Translation gives CASSIPWTGIRGYTF.

The sample holds one count of this clone. The rearrangement uses TRBV25-1 and TRBJ1-2; 7 bases align to TRBD1. CDR1 is MGHDK and CDR2 is SYGVNS in the germline V gene. This CDR3 region has 14 residues. V shed 5 bases, J shed 8 bases, and the junction held 11 bases outside the gene matches. CDR3 in DNA: TGTGCCAGCAGTAATTCGCCGGGACAGAGAGGCTACACCTTC. Translated, it gives CASSNSPGQRGYTF.

This clone was recorded once. The J gene is TRBJ2-7, the V gene TRBV2, with 12 bases that match TRBD1. Germline CDR1 reads SNHLY; CDR2 reads FYNNEI. V was clipped by 6 bases and J by 4 bases; unmatched bases: 7. The CDR3 sequence is 15 residues long. CDR3 DNA sequence: TGTGCCAGCAGAAGAAGGGGACAGGGGGCTTACGAGCAGTACTTC. Amino acid sequence: CASRRRGQGAYEQYF.